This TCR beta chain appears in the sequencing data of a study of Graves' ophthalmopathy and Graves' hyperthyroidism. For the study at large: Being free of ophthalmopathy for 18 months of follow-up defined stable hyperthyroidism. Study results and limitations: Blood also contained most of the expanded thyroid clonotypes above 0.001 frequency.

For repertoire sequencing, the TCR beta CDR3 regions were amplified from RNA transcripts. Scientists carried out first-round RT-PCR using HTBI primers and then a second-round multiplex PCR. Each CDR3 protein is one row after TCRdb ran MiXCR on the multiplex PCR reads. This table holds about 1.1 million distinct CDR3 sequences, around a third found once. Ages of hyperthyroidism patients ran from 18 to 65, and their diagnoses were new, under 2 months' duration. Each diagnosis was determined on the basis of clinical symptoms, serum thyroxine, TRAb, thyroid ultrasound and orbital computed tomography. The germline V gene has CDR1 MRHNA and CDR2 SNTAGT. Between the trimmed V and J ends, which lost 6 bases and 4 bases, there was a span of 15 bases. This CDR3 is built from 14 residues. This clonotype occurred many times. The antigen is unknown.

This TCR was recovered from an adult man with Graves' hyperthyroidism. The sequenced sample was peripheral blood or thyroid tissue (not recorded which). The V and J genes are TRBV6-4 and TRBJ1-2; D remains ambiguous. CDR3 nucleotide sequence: TGTGCCAGCAGAGCCGGCCTGGGATCCTATGGCTACACCTTC. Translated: CASRAGLGSYGYTF.